The clone carrying this TCR beta chain was detected only a few times. The antigen is undetermined. This entry belongs to a study of T cell repertoires in cytomegalovirus infection. Study in general: Based on public TCR beta signatures, there were indications of CMV infection and of a matching HLA type.

Using its own MiXCR run on the reads, TCRdb lists one record per CDR3 protein. The repertoire holds 750,000 to 950,000 distinct CDR3 sequences, with about 28% as singletons. Findings of the study overall: CMV-specific TCR beta clonotypes restricted by HLA-C dominated the ex vivo response.

This clonotype was obtained from a human donor in good health (CMV status not recorded). Some clones in this sample may be carry-over from other donors' samples. The input for sequencing was cultured CD8+ T cells from PBMCs, taken from culture after CMV antigen stimulation.

Here the CDR3 DNA reads TGTGCCAGCAGCTTAGCGTTTGGACAGGGGGCAGGATGGGAGACCCAGTACTTC. As protein: CASSLAFGQGAGWETQYF. J is TRBJ2-5 and V is TRBV7-9; 11 bases match TRBD1. V trimming: 0 bases; J trimming: 5 bases; junction bases outside the gene matches: 11. This CDR3 comprises 18 residues. Germline-derived CDR1 and CDR2 are SEHNR and FQNEAQ (reference sequence). Looking up the rest from reference TRBV7-9 and TRBJ2-5 gives the full variable domain: DTGVSQNPRHKITKRGQNVTFRCDPISEHNRLYWYRQTLGQGPEFLTYFQNEAQLEKSRLLSDRFSAERPKGSFSTLEIQRTEQGDSAMYLCASSLAFGQGAGWETQYFGPGTRLLVL.